The 2 T cell receptor beta chains below come from one sample, sequenced in a study of T cells after yellow fever vaccination. Via MiXCR, TCRdb re-called the 5' RACE reads, giving one row per CDR3 protein. The data hold about 580,000 distinct CDR3 sequences, with approximately 16% observed a single time. The sequencing used PBMCs, collected 5 days after the first yellow fever vaccination. The source of these receptors is a man younger than 30 who received the YFV17D yellow fever vaccine.

The V and J genes are TRBV10-3 and TRBJ2-3; D is perhaps TRBD2 (6 bases). The germline gives CDR1 ENHRY, CDR2 SYGVKD. V was shortened by 0 bases and J by 7 bases, with 17 bases between the two germline ends. The CDR3 contains 16 residues. The CDR3 DNA reads as TGTGCCATCAGTGAGTCGACCGGTCGCGGGGCACATACGCAGTATTTT. Translating gives CAISESTGRGAHTQYF.

This clonotype was seen a handful of times. Written as DNA, the CDR3 is TGCGCCAGCAGGGCGGCCGAAGCAGATACGCAGTATTTT. Encoded protein: CASRAAEADTQYF. This chain uses TRBV10-2 with TRBJ2-3; unclear D gene. V lost 6 bases and J 4 bases, leaving 11 bases between the germline ends. The germline CDR1 and CDR2 sequences are WSHSY and SAAADI. This CDR3 has 13 residues.